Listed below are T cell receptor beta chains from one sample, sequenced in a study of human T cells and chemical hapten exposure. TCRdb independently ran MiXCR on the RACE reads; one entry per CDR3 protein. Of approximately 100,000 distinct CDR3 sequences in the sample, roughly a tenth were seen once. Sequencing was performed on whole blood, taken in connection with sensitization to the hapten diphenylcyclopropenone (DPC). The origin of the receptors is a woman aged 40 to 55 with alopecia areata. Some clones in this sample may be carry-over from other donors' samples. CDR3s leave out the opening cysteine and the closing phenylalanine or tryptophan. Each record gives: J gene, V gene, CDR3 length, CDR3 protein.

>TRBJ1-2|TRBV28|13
ASAVSLAGSLGYT
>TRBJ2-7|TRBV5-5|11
ASSPWLANEQY
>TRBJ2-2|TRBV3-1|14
ASSQTPSGTGRELF
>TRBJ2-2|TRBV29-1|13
SVTKDRANTGELF
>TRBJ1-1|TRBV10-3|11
AISVQSNTEAF
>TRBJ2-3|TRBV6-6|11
ASRGGGIDTQY
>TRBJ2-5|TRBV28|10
ASGRRVETQY
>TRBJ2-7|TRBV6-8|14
ASSLTDRPYSYEQY
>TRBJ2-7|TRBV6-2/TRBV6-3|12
ASSYDSRPREQY
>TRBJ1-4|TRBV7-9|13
ASSLDRGFGEKLF
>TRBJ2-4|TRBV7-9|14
ASSLAGNRAWDIQY
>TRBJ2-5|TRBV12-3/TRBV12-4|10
ASSFWPETQY
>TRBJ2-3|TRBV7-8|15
ASTLGRESTGTDTQY
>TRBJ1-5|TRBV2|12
ASSVRTGTQPQH
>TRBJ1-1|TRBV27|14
ASTFSRVSQGTEAF
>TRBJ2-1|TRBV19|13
ASSMGVRLEGEQF
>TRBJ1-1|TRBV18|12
ASSPPGIRTEAF
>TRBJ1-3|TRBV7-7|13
ASSPGPFSGNSIY
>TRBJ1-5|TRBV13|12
ASSFGTLGQPQH
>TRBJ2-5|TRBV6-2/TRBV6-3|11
AGSRDPQETQY
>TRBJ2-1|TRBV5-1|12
ASSFPGDGNEQF
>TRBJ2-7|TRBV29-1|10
SVGRTTYEQY
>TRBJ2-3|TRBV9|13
ASSVDILRSDTQY
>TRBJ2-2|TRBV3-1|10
ASSQGAGELF
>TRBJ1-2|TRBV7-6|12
ASSLDGGTYGYT
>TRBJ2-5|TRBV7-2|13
ASSLNGQSQETQY
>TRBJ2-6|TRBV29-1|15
SVQSGTGNSGANVLT
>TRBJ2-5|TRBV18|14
ASSPLTSGGQETQY
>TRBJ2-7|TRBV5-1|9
ASSGLYEQY
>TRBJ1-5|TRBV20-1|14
SARDFGGQGYQPQH
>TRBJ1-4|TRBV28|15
ASSLPSGQIVTEKLF
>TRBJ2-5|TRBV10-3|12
AARGQGAWETQY
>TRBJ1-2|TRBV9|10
ASSADSYGYT
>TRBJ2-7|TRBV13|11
ASSPGVAYEQY
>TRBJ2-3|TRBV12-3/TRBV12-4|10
ASSDGMRTQY
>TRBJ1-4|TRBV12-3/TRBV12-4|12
ASSISYEGEKLF
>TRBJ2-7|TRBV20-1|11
SARDPELPGQY
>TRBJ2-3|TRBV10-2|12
ASSDLRQTDTQY
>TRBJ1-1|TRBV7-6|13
ASSLAPGQNTEAF
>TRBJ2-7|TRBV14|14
ASSQDFGVYSYEQY
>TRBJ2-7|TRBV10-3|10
AAGGGDYEQY
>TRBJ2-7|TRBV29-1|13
SVEGARDRVYEQY
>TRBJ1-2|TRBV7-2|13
ASSLVRDRGYGYT
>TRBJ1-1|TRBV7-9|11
ASSTDGLTEAF
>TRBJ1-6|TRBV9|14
ASSPTGTGVQSPLH
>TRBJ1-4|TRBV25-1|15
ASSPRGQGTKNEKLF
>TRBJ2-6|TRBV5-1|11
ASSDGWANVLT
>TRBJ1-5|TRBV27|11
ASSPGGLGPQH
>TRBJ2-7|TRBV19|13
ASSMVGTAAVEQY
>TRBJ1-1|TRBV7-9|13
ASSSGRQVNTEAF
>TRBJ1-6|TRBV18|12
ASSPGTANSPLH
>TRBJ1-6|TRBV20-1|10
SALTGIAPLH
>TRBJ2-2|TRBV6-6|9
ASSKHGELF
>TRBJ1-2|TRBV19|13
AGSINPVENYGYT
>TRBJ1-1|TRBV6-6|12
ASSSNRDSSEAF
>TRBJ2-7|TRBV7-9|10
ASSPSSGELY
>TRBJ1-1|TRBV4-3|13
ASSPSITPNTEAF
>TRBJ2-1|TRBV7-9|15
ASSTQGRQGSYNEQF
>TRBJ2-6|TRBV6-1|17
ASSEPRGFQSSGANVLT
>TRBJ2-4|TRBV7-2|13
ASSLGLAGGNIQY